The T cell receptor (beta chain) described here comes from a study of OX40 agonist ivuxolimab in advanced cancers. Study at large: Allowance was made for prior anti-PD-1, anti-PD-L1 or anti-CTLA-4 therapy, and roughly 40% had some.

Study results and limitations: At 0.1 to 3.0 mg/kg and by week 6, clonal expansion occurred in CD4+ and CD8+ blood T cells. Researchers did not determine the expanded peripheral T cells' antigen specificity.

Only in-frame clones appear in the TCRdb table, and some are missing; sequencing was by immunoSEQ multiplex PCR. The sample includes roughly 81,000 clones, 88% of them seen just once. Comments on this clone: The target antigen is unknown.

Trimming took off 5 bases at V and 5 bases at J, with 15 bases between the two ends. Looked up from germline, CDR1 is SGHVS and CDR2 is FQNEAQ. The CDR3 runs 14 residues. Here the sequenced sample was CD4+ or CD8+ T cells sorted from blood, taken in a trial of the OX40 agonist ivuxolimab. V is TRBV7-8 and J is TRBJ2-5, with a weak D call TRBD2 (5 bases). This TCR was recovered from an adult with an advanced solid tumor such as melanoma, head and neck, liver or kidney cancer. The CDR3 sequence is CASSATGSAETQYF. DNA of the CDR3: TGTGCCAGCAGCGCTACTGGGAGCGCGGAGACCCAGTACTTC.